A single sample is the source of the 5 T cell receptor beta chains below, sequenced in a study of response to subunit inactivated influenza vaccine (dated by TCRdb to the late 2010s). Read against the paper, the sample's time point label means: 45 to 55 days after influenza vaccine administration. Libraries were constructed by RT-PCR. TCRdb shows the sequencer as Illumina HiSeq 2500. Using fastp trimming at Q25 and MiXCR clonotype assembly, TCRdb reanalyzed the public sequencing data and kept in-frame beta chains. Rows are combined by CDR3 protein, so each entry shows the most common genes and DNA. For this sample there are more than 400,000 distinct CDR3 sequences; about 10% appear just once. About 12% of the sample is held by the ten biggest clonotypes. This specimen was PBMCs from blood, taken roughly 47 days after vaccination. These TCRs come from a man over 45 who received an inactivated influenza vaccine. Donor details come from another sample of the same person, matched by shared clones.

With respect to this clonotype: This may be a read error: a much more frequent sequence differs by one nucleotide. The chain carries TRBV3-1 and TRBJ1-1; D remains unclear. The CDR3 is 14 amino acids. Germline values: CDR1 LGHDT, CDR2 YNNKEL (reference sequence). V was shortened by 0 bases and J by 1 base, with 6 bases between the two germline ends. Written as DNA, the CDR3 is TGTGCCAGCAGCCAAGATCTGACGAACACTGAAGCTTTCTTT. Protein sequence: CASSQDLTNTEAFF.

This clonotype was counted at least ten times. The rearrangement uses TRBV15 and TRBJ2-2; TRBD2 matches 11 bases. In germline, CDR1 is LNHNV, CDR2 YYDKDF (reference sequence). V lost 6 bases and J lost 4; bases outside the gene matches: 4. The CDR3 runs 15 residues. This CDR3 is CATRHGTSGTGELFF. CDR3 coding DNA: TGTGCCACCAGACATGGGACTAGCGGCACCGGGGAGCTGTTTTTT.

Many counts were recorded for this clonotype. One end of the junction is discordant with germline, which a read error may explain. This chain uses TRBV5-1 with TRBJ2-7; weak D call: TRBD1 (5 bases). CDR1 is SGHRS, CDR2 YFSETQ, per germline. The CDR3 has 15 amino acids. CDR3 bases: TGCGCCAGCAGCTTGGGGGGCACAACCTCCTCCGAGCAGTACTTC. Its protein is CASSLGGTTSSEQYF.

This chain uses TRBV7-9 with TRBJ2-1; no clear D gene. Germline V gene data show CDR1 as SEHNR and CDR2 as FQNEAQ (reference sequence). V lost 4 bases and J lost 9, with 13 bases in between. The CDR3 is 13 residues long. The CDR3 DNA follows: TGTGCCAGCAGCTCGGCTGTGCCCGGTGAGCAGTTCTTC. As protein: CASSSAVPGEQFF.

The gene calls are TRBV20-1 and TRBJ2-3, with 12 bases matching TRBD2. The CDR3 runs 15 residues. The trim removed 6 bases at V and 5 bases at J, leaving 9 bases unmatched. From germline, CDR1 is DFQATT and CDR2 SNEGSKA (reference sequence). Written as DNA, the CDR3 is TGCAGTGCCCTACTAGCGGGGGGCTCCTTAGATACGCAGTATTTT. This encodes CSALLAGGSLDTQYF.